The 3 T cell receptor beta chains given below trace back to one sample, sequenced in a study of control samples from healthy donors and cancer patients (dated by TCRdb to 2019 to 2021). Libraries were made using the immunoSEQ multiplex PCR assay. What TCRdb holds here is the immuneACCESS table cut down to in-frame rearrangements. Part of the clones is not present; checked against another copy, under half of the missing clones reflect an unresolved V gene, and the others are unexplained. This sample lists over 150,000 clones; about 94% were detected once. The ten largest clones add up to about 14% of the sample. Sequencing was done on a sample of PBMCs. These receptors were taken from a man aged 60 to 75 with colorectal cancer.

This chain links TRBV12-3 or TRBV12-4 with TRBJ2-3, with no clear D. The CDR3 covers 13 residues. The V and J ends lost 1 base and 4 bases respectively, with 6 bases between them. Here the CDR3 DNA reads TGTGCCAGCAGTTTAGATGGGGCAGATACGCAGTATTTT. Encoded protein: CASSLDGADTQYF.

V is TRBV7-6 and J is TRBJ2-7; TRBD2 aligns across 11 bases. Germline lookup yields CDR1 SGHVS and CDR2 FNYEAQ. Germline trimming cut 4 bases from V and 6 bases from J; bases unmatched to any gene: 2. The CDR3 extends over 13 amino acids. CDR3 coding DNA: TGTGCCAGCAGCTCCGGGACTAGCGGCGAGCAGTACTTC. Its translation is CASSSGTSGEQYF.

The chain joins TRBV4-1 to TRBJ1-5; 8 nucleotides align to TRBD1. Germline V gives CDR1 MGHRA, CDR2 YSYEKL. The V and J ends lost 1 base and 5 bases, in that order; junction bases with no gene match: 4. The CDR3 extends over 15 amino acids. CDR3 coding DNA: TGCGCCAGCAGCCAAGCGGACAGGGAAGATCAGCCCCAGCATTTT. It codes for CASSQADREDQPQHF.